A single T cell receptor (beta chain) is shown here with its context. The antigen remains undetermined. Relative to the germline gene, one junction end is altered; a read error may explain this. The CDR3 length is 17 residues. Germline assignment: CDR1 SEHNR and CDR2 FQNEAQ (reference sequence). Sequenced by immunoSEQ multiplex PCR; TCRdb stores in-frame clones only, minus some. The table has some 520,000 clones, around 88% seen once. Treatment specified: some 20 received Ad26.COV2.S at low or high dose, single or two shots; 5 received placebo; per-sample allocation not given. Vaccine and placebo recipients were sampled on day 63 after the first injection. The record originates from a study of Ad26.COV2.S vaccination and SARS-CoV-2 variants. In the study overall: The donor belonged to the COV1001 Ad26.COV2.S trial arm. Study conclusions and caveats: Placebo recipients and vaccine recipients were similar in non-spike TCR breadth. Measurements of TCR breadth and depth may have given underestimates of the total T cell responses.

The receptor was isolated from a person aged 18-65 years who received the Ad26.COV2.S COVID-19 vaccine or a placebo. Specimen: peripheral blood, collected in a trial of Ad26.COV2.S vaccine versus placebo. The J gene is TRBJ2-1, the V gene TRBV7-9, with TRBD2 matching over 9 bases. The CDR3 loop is CVSSPTVGREGRGEQFF. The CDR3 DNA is TGTGTCAGCAGCCCAACCGTTGGGCGGGAGGGCCGAGGTGAGCAGTTCTTC.